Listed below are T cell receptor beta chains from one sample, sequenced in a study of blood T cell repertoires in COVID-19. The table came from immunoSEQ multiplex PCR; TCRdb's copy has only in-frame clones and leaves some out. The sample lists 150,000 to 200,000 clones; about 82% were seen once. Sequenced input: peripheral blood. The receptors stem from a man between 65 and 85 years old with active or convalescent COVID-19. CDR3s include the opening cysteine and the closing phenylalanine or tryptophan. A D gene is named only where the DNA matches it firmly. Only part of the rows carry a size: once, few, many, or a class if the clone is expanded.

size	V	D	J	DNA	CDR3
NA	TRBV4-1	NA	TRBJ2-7	TGCGCCAGCAGCCAAGCTACCGGGGTCTCCTACGAGCAGTACTTC	CASSQATGVSYEQYF
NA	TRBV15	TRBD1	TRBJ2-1	TGTGCCACCAGCAGACCTATTGACAGGGTGGGCAATGAGCAGTTCTTC	CATSRPIDRVGNEQFF
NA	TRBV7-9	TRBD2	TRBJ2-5	TGTGCCAGCAGCTCGACTAGCGGGGTGGAGACCCAGTACTTC	CASSSTSGVETQYF
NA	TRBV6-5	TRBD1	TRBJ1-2	TGTGCCAGCATTACCCCGGGACAGGTTTATGGCTACACCTTC	CASITPGQVYGYTF
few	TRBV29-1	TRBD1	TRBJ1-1	TGCAGCGCCAGACAGGGGGACACTGAAGCTTTCTTT	CSARQGDTEAFF
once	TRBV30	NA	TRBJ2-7	TGTGCCTGGAGTATTCAGGGATACGAGCAGTACTTC	CAWSIQGYEQYF
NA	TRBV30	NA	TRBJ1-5	TGTGCCTGGAGCGCTACAGGGAACCAGCCCCAGCATTTT	CAWSATGNQPQHF
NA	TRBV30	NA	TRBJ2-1	TGTGCCTGGAGTGCCGGCGGCGTGGAGCAGTTCTTC	CAWSAGGVEQFF
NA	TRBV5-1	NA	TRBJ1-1	TGCGCCAGCAGCATGACCCCGACGGGAGGGAACACTGAAGCTTTCTTT	CASSMTPTGGNTEAFF
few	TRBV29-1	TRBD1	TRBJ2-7	TGCAGCGTTGAAGATCCAAGGACAGGGGGCGCGAGGAACGAGCAGTACTTC	CSVEDPRTGGARNEQYF
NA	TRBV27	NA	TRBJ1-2	TGTGCCAGCAGTTCATCAGGGACTCCTTTCTATGGCTACACCTTC	CASSSSGTPFYGYTF
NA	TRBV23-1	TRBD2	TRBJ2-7	TGCGCCAGCAGTCAATCCCACGGGGGGAGCTCCTACGAGCAGTACTTC	CASSQSHGGSSYEQYF
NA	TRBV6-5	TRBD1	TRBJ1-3	TGTGCCAGCAGTTACCCAGGACAGGGGGCTGGAAACACCATATATTTT	CASSYPGQGAGNTIYF
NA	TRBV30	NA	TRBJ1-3	TGTGCCTGGAGTGTTAACTCTGGAAACACCATATATTTT	CAWSVNSGNTIYF
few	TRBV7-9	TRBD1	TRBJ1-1	TGTGCCAGCAGCTTTTACCGGGACAGCGGGACTGAAGCTTTCTTT	CASSFYRDSGTEAFF
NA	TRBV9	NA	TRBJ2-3	TGTGCCAGCAGCGCGTCCTCGGAGCTCACAGATACGCAGTATTTT	CASSASSELTDTQYF
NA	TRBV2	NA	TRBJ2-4	TGTGCCAGCACGGGCAGGGCTGTAGGGTACTTC	CASTGRAVGYF
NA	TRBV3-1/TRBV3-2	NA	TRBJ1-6	TGTGCCAGCAGCCAAGACGGAGAGAATTCACCCCTCCACTTT	CASSQDGENSPLHF
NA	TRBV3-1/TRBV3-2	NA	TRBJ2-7	TGTGCCAGCAGCCAGAGTTCGCACTACGAGCAGTACTTC	CASSQSSHYEQYF
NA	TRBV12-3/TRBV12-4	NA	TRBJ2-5	TGTGCCAGCAGTTTAGGGCGGGATCAGACCCAGTACTTC	CASSLGRDQTQYF
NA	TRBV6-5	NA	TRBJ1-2	TGTGCCAGCAGTTACGGAGGGGAAAACTATGGCTACACCTTC	CASSYGGENYGYTF
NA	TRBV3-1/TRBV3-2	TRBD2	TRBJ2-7	TGTGCCAGCAGTCGAGCGGGATCCTACGAGCAGTACTTC	CASSRAGSYEQYF
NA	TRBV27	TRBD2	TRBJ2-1	TGTGCCAGCAGTACCCACCCCGGGACTAGCGGGAGAATCGAGCAGTTCTTC	CASSTHPGTSGRIEQFF
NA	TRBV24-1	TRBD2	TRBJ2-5	TGTGCCACCAGTGATCCGACTAGCGGGGGAGAGACCCAGTACTTC	CATSDPTSGGETQYF
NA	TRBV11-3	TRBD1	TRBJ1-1	TGTGCCAGCAGTCCTGGACAGGGGGCTCCCACGCGAGCTTTCTTT	CASSPGQGAPTRAFF
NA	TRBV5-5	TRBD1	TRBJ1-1	TGTGCCAGCAGCCGGACAGGGGGAAATATGAACACTGAAGCTTTCTTT	CASSRTGGNMNTEAFF
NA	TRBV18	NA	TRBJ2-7	TGTGCCAGCTCACCTCGGGCAGGGATATCCTACGAGCAGTACTTC	CASSPRAGISYEQYF
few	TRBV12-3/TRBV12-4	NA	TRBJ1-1	TGTGCCAGCAGTTTATCCGGGACTGAAGCTTTCTTT	CASSLSGTEAFF
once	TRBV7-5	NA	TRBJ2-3	TGTGCCAGAAGCGCACCTTTGACAGGGCTCACAGATACGCAGTATTTT	CARSAPLTGLTDTQYF
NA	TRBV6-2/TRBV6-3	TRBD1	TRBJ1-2	TGTGCCAGCAGTTCTACAGGGGAGGATGGCTACACCTTC	CASSSTGEDGYTF
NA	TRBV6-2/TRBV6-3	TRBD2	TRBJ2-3	TGTGCCAGCAGTTCTAGCGGAGATACGCAGTATTTT	CASSSSGDTQYF
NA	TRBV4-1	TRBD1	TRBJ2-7	TGCGCCAGCAGCCAAGATCCTCGAGACAGGGGGGTTTACTACGAGCAGTACTTC	CASSQDPRDRGVYYEQYF
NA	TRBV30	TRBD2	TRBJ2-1	TGTGCCTGGAGCGGGACTAGCGGGAGCTGGGACAATGAGCAGTTCTTC	CAWSGTSGSWDNEQFF
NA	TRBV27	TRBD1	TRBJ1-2	TGTGCCAGCAGTCCGATGATTTCCGGGACAGGTTATGGCTACACCTTC	CASSPMISGTGYGYTF
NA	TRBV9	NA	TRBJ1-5	TGTGCCAGCAGCGTAGGCAGGGGCGGTCAGCCCCAGCATTTT	CASSVGRGGQPQHF
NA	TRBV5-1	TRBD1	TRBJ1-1	TGCGCCAGCAGCCCTGGGGGGGGACAGGGGAAGAACACTGAAGCTTTCTTT	CASSPGGGQGKNTEAFF
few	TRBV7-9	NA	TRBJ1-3	TGTGCCAGCAGCCCGTCTGGCGGAAGCTCTGGAAACACCATATATTTT	CASSPSGGSSGNTIYF
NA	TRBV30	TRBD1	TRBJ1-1	TGTGCCTGGAGCCAAGGGGGCGGGTTCGCTGAAGCTTTCTTT	CAWSQGGGFAEAFF
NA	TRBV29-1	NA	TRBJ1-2	TGCAGCGTTGGGGAGGGGAATGGCTACACCTTC	CSVGEGNGYTF
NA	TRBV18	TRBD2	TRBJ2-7	TGTGCCAGCTCCCCGCAACCGGCTCTAGCGGGACTCTTCGAGCAGTACTTC	CASSPQPALAGLFEQYF
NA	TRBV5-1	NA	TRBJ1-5	TGCGCCAGCAGCTTGGAGGGGCATCAGCCCCAGCATTTT	CASSLEGHQPQHF
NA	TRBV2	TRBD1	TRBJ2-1	TGTGCCAGCAGTCCAGGGGGCCCCTACAATGAGCAGTTCTTC	CASSPGGPYNEQFF
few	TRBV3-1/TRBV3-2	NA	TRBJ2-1	TGTGCCAGCAGCCAACAGTACAATGAGCAGTTCTTC	CASSQQYNEQFF
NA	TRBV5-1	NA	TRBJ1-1	TGCGCCAGCAGCTGGGGGGGCAGCCAGAACACTGAAGCTTTCTTT	CASSWGGSQNTEAFF
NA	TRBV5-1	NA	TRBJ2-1	TGCGCCAGCAGCTTACAACCCGGAGGGAATGAGCAGTTCTTC	CASSLQPGGNEQFF
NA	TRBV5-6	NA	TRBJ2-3	TGTGCCAGCAGCTTGGGGCAGGGTAGCACAGATACGCAGTATTTT	CASSLGQGSTDTQYF
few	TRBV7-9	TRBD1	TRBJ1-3	TGTGCCAGCAGCCCATCGACAGGGAGCAAAACTGGAAACACCATATATTTT	CASSPSTGSKTGNTIYF
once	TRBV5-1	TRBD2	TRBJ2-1	TGCGCCAGCAGCGAGGGGACTAGTCACAATGAGCAGTTCTTC	CASSEGTSHNEQFF
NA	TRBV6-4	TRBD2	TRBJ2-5	TGTGCCAGCAGTCTTAGCGGGAGTGAGACCCAGTACTTC	CASSLSGSETQYF
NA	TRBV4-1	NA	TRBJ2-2	TGCGCCAGCAGCCAAAGGACAGACACCGGGGAGCTGTTTTTT	CASSQRTDTGELFF
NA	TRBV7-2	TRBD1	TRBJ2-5	TGTGCCAGCAGCTTAGTGCCGGACAGGGGGAGGGAGACCCAGTACTTC	CASSLVPDRGRETQYF
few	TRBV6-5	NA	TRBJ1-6	TGTGCCAGCAGCGCAGGGATGTTGGTCTCACCCCTCCACTTT	CASSAGMLVSPLHF
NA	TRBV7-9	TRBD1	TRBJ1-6	TGTGCCAGCAGCATAAGACAGGGGTCGAATTCACCCCTCCACTTT	CASSIRQGSNSPLHF
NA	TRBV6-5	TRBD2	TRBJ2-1	TGTGCCAGCAGTCACGGACTAGCGGGAGATGAGCAGTTCTTC	CASSHGLAGDEQFF